This record looks at one T cell receptor (beta chain) sequence and its context. What it binds is unknown. Reverse transcribing all isolated RNA meant expressed TCRB transcripts were sequenced. Around 1 million reads per sample were averaged for stem cell-like memory samples. Assay: immunoSEQ multiplex PCR; the TCRdb copy retains only in-frame clones and omits some. This sample has around 19,000 clones, with approximately 50% found just once. V was shortened by 7 bases and J by 1 base, with 10 bases between the two germline ends. The CDR3 runs to 13 residues. Germline V CDR1 and CDR2: MNHNS, SASEGT. The data belong to a study of beta chain features in type 1 diabetes. Markers CD45RO/CCR7/CD25/CD127/CD95/CD27 served to sort CD4+ naive, central memory, regulatory and stem cell-like memory cells. Study-wide points: The question left open here concerned HLA type influencing TCRB rearrangement.

The clonotype originates from a man aged 18 to 35 in good health. The genes are TRBV6-1 and TRBJ1-1, with D maybe TRBD1 (5 bases). Sample: stem cell memory CD4+ T cells from blood. DNA of the CDR3: TGTGCCAGCACAGACAGAGAGAACACTGAAGCTTTCTTT. Its protein product is CASTDRENTEAFF.